This is a list of T cell receptor beta chains from one sample in a study of post-analysis software for immune sequencing data. TCRdb ran MiXCR on the PCR reads and lists one entry per CDR3 protein. The sample records some 240,000 distinct CDR3 sequences, 35% to 40% being singletons. Source material: blood. These receptors were obtained from a girl aged 5-17 years with multiple sclerosis. CDR3s include the opening cysteine and the closing phenylalanine or tryptophan. The order of the fields is D gene, clone size, V gene, J gene, CDR3 protein, CDR3 DNA. A D gene is named only where the DNA matches it firmly. Size is omitted from some rows. Given values are once, few, many or a class for expanded clones.

NA,few,TRBV4-2,TRBJ1-1,CASSQGRSEFAEAFF,TGTGCCAGCAGCCAAGGTCGTTCCGAGTTTGCTGAAGCTTTCTTT
NA,few,TRBV12-3/TRBV12-4,TRBJ1-4,CASSLTGSNEKLFF,TGTGCCAGCAGTTTAACAGGGTCTAATGAAAAACTGTTTTTT
TRBD1,NA,TRBV6-5,TRBJ2-7,CASSTRQGSHEQYF,TGTGCCAGCAGTACCCGACAGGGAAGCCACGAGCAGTACTTC
NA,NA,TRBV7-3,TRBJ2-3,CASSPAGHSDTDTQYF,TGTGCCAGCAGCCCCGCAGGACACTCAGACACAGATACGCAGTATTTT
NA,few,TRBV7-9,TRBJ2-2,CASSFGGTGAFANTGELFF,TGTGCCAGCAGCTTCGGGGGAACCGGGGCCTTCGCGAACACCGGGGAGCTGTTTTTT
TRBD1,NA,TRBV6-4,TRBJ2-3,CASSDSKGQGADTQYF,TGTGCCAGCAGTGACTCGAAGGGACAGGGGGCGGATACGCAGTATTTT
NA,many,TRBV20-1,TRBJ2-5,CSAVTRQGGRETQYF,TGCAGTGCCGTCACAAGACAGGGAGGACGAGAGACCCAGTACTTC
NA,NA,TRBV29-1,TRBJ1-3,CSVTRPNSGNTIYF,TGCAGCGTTACCCGGCCGAACTCTGGAAACACCATATATTTT
NA,NA,TRBV4-3,TRBJ1-2,CASSRTATFGYGYTF,TGCGCCAGCAGCCGGACAGCGACCTTTGGCTATGGCTACACCTTC
NA,many,TRBV20-1,TRBJ2-1,CSARVLAGHNEQFF,TGCAGTGCTAGGGTGCTAGCTGGGCACAATGAGCAGTTCTTC
TRBD2,many,TRBV4-1,TRBJ2-1,CASSQDLAGGDDEQFF,TGCGCCAGCAGCCAAGACCTAGCGGGAGGGGACGATGAGCAGTTCTTC
NA,NA,TRBV27,TRBJ2-1,CASSLTPRDRTYNEQFF,TGTGCCAGCAGTTTGACGCCCCGGGACCGAACCTACAATGAGCAGTTCTTC
TRBD1,NA,TRBV14,TRBJ1-2,CASSQVDRARFGYTF,TGTGCCAGCAGCCAAGTCGACAGGGCGAGGTTTGGCTACACCTTC
TRBD1,NA,TRBV5-1,TRBJ2-5,CASSAGTGGYQETQYF,TGCGCCAGCAGCGCCGGGACAGGGGGATACCAAGAGACCCAGTACTTC
TRBD2,NA,TRBV12-3/TRBV12-4,TRBJ2-3,CASSRTSGRVGDTQYF,TGTGCCAGCTCGAGGACTAGCGGGAGAGTAGGCGATACGCAGTATTTT
TRBD2,NA,TRBV3-1,TRBJ2-3,CASSQELTREGTDTQYF,TGTGCCAGCAGCCAAGAGTTGACGCGGGAGGGCACAGATACGCAGTATTTT
NA,NA,TRBV6-5,TRBJ1-1,CASRAMGNTEAFF,TGTGCCAGCAGGGCCATGGGTAACACTGAAGCTTTCTTT
NA,many,TRBV6-5,TRBJ2-7,CASSYSVGGEQYF,TGTGCCAGCAGTTACTCGGTGGGGGGCGAGCAGTACTTC
TRBD1,few,TRBV20-1,TRBJ2-3,CSASRRDRGGTDTQYF,TGCAGTGCTAGTCGCAGGGACAGGGGTGGCACAGATACGCAGTATTTT
NA,NA,TRBV4-3,TRBJ2-7,CASNQDRGQYEQYF,TGCGCCAGCAACCAAGATAGAGGACAGTACGAGCAGTACTTC
TRBD1,NA,TRBV5-1,TRBJ1-1,CASSLDRDREGLNTEAFF,TGCGCCAGCAGCTTGGACCGGGACAGGGAGGGGTTGAACACTGAAGCTTTCTTT
NA,few,TRBV29-1,TRBJ1-1,CSGSRVEDTEAFF,TGCAGCGGCTCCAGGGTGGAAGACACTGAAGCTTTCTTT
TRBD1,many,TRBV5-6,TRBJ1-2,CASSRDRGLLSESYTF,TGTGCCAGCAGCCGGGACAGGGGACTCCTCAGCGAGAGCTACACCTTC
TRBD1,few,TRBV5-1,TRBJ1-3,CASSLGGQASGNTIYF,TGCGCCAGCAGCTTGGGGGGACAGGCCTCTGGAAACACCATATATTTT
TRBD2,once,TRBV5-1,TRBJ2-3,CASSLGLASGSADTQYF,TGCGCCAGCAGCTTGGGTTTGGCTAGCGGGAGCGCAGATACGCAGTATTTT
NA,many,TRBV30,TRBJ2-7,CAWSVGGYEQYF,TGTGCCTGGAGTGTGGGGGGCTACGAGCAGTACTTC
NA,many,TRBV20-1,TRBJ2-1,CSAKGPSGDEQFF,TGCAGTGCTAAAGGGCCTTCGGGGGATGAGCAGTTCTTC
NA,few,TRBV28,TRBJ1-5,CASSVAGNQPQHF,TGTGCCAGCAGTGTCGCCGGGAATCAGCCCCAGCATTTT
NA,many,TRBV20-1,TRBJ2-2,CSVQGRGLNGELFF,TGCAGTGTTCAGGGGAGGGGTTTAAACGGGGAGCTGTTTTTT
TRBD1,NA,TRBV28,TRBJ2-7,CASSMTGLYEQYF,TGTGCCAGCAGTATGACAGGGTTATACGAGCAGTACTTC
NA,many,TRBV7-2,TRBJ1-2,CASSSGSNYGYTF,TGTGCCAGCAGCTCAGGGTCTAACTATGGCTACACCTTC
TRBD1,many,TRBV5-5,TRBJ2-7,CASSLFTGGLEQYF,TGTGCCAGCAGCTTGTTCACAGGGGGCCTCGAGCAGTACTTC
TRBD1,few,TRBV12-3/TRBV12-4,TRBJ2-5,CASRPRDRGGRGTSSQETQYF,TGTGCCAGCAGGCCTCGGGACAGGGGGGGCCGGGGGACTTCTTCACAAGAGACCCAGTACTTC
NA,many,TRBV10-3,TRBJ2-1,CAISGGDNEGEQFF,TGTGCCATCAGCGGAGGGGACAATGAGGGTGAGCAGTTCTTC
TRBD1,many,TRBV5-1,TRBJ1-2,CASSPGTGPIYGYTF,TGCGCCAGCAGCCCCGGGACAGGGCCTATCTATGGCTACACCTTC
TRBD2,once,TRBV10-3,TRBJ2-5,CAISANPLDGGYTETQYF,TGTGCCATCAGTGCCAACCCTCTGGACGGGGGGTATACAGAGACCCAGTACTTC
NA,many,TRBV7-3,TRBJ1-2,CASSQPTADYGYTF,TGTGCCAGCAGCCAACCGACAGCTGACTATGGCTACACCTTC
NA,many,TRBV4-1,TRBJ1-1,CASRNVKGRGTEAFF,TGCGCCAGCAGGAACGTCAAGGGGCGGGGCACTGAAGCTTTCTTT
NA,many,TRBV11-3,TRBJ2-3,CASSLSGTLTDTQYF,TGTGCCAGCAGCCTCTCCGGGACACTCACAGATACGCAGTATTTT
NA,many,TRBV6-1,TRBJ1-2,CASSGTDGSGYTF,TGTGCCAGCAGTGGGACAGATGGATCCGGCTACACCTTC
TRBD1,once,TRBV4-1,TRBJ2-7,CASSWDRHYEQYF,TGCGCCAGCAGCTGGGACAGGCACTACGAGCAGTACTTC
NA,NA,TRBV27,TRBJ1-6,CASSFGRVNSPLHF,TGTGCCAGCAGTTTTGGACGGGTTAATTCACCCCTCCACTTT
NA,few,TRBV11-2,TRBJ2-2,CASSLVRSTGELFF,TGTGCCAGCAGCTTGGTCAGATCCACCGGGGAGCTGTTTTTT
TRBD2,many,TRBV4-1,TRBJ2-2,CASSHPPGLADVNTGELFF,TGCGCCAGCAGCCACCCCCCAGGGCTAGCGGACGTGAACACCGGGGAGCTGTTTTTT
NA,many,TRBV6-5,TRBJ2-7,CASSYRDGYEQYF,TGTGCCAGCAGTTATCGGGACGGCTACGAGCAGTACTTC
NA,few,TRBV28,TRBJ1-1,CASSLFEGDTEAFF,TGTGCCAGCAGTTTGTTTGAGGGAGACACTGAAGCTTTCTTT
TRBD1,NA,TRBV30,TRBJ1-2,CAGSGDRGGYGYTF,TGTGCCGGGAGTGGGGACAGGGGAGGCTATGGCTACACCTTC
TRBD2,NA,TRBV20-1,TRBJ2-5,CSARLAGDPTQETQYF,TGCAGTGCTAGGCTAGCGGGAGATCCCACCCAAGAGACCCAGTACTTC
NA,many,TRBV7-3,TRBJ2-1,CASSLTRNNEQFF,TGTGCCAGCAGCTTAACTCGAAACAATGAGCAGTTCTTC
NA,many,TRBV7-2,TRBJ2-1,CASSSPYNEQFF,TGTGCCAGCAGCTCCCCCTACAATGAGCAGTTCTTC
TRBD2,many,TRBV19,TRBJ2-5,CASSIDPSGSPQYF,TGTGCCAGTAGTATAGATCCTAGCGGGAGTCCCCAGTACTTC
TRBD1,NA,TRBV7-9,TRBJ2-1,CASSRTGNYNEQFF,TGTGCCAGCAGCCGGACAGGGAACTACAATGAGCAGTTCTTC
TRBD2,few,TRBV20-1,TRBJ2-3,CSARLTSGRVDTQYF,TGCAGTGCCCGCCTGACTAGCGGGAGGGTGGATACGCAGTATTTT
NA,many,TRBV11-2,TRBJ1-1,CASSPRRDTEAFF,TGTGCCAGCAGCCCCAGGCGAGACACTGAAGCTTTCTTT